Listed below are T cell receptor beta chains from one sample, sequenced in a study of human T cells and chemical hapten exposure. TCRdb ran MiXCR on the RACE reads and lists one entry per CDR3 protein. The sample lists about 360,000 distinct CDR3 sequences, around 5% seen once, with about 2.1% in the top ten. This specimen consisted of whole blood, obtained in connection with sensitization to the hapten diphenylcyclopropenone (DPC). Every receptor here comes from a woman in her 50s with alopecia areata. Some clones in this sample may be carry-over from other donors' samples. Each CDR3 is given with its conserved first and last residue. The D gene is left open where the match is weak. Clone size is stated in some rows and not others, as once, few, many or a class when expanded.

d_gene	j_gene	abundance	v_gene	CDR3aa	CDR3nt
.	TRBJ1-5	many	TRBV28	CASRSPTNQPQHF	TGTGCCAGCAGAAGCCCCACCAATCAGCCCCAGCATTTT
TRBD1	TRBJ2-7	many	TRBV25-1	CASSTGTVYEQYF	TGTGCCAGCAGTACCGGGACAGTCTACGAGCAGTACTTC
TRBD2	TRBJ2-1	.	TRBV18	CASSPPSGEYNEQFF	TGTGCCAGCTCACCACCTAGCGGGGAGTACAATGAGCAGTTCTTC
.	TRBJ2-3	.	TRBV12-5	CASGLGVTQGHATDTQYF	TGTGCTAGTGGTTTGGGAGTAACGCAGGGTCATGCCACAGATACGCAGTATTTT
TRBD2	TRBJ2-3	many	TRBV6-1	CASSEVSTSGLTDTQYF	TGTGCCAGCAGTGAAGTTAGCACTAGCGGACTCACAGATACGCAGTATTTT
TRBD2	TRBJ2-7	few	TRBV12-3/TRBV12-4	CASIREGGKDEQYF	TGTGCCAGCATCCGGGAGGGAGGGAAGGACGAGCAGTACTTC
TRBD2	TRBJ2-7	many	TRBV29-1	CSVAGGGRSYEQYF	TGCAGCGTTGCCGGGGGGGGCCGATCCTACGAGCAGTACTTC
TRBD2	TRBJ2-3	many	TRBV7-2	CASSQGGLARDTQYF	TGTGCCAGCAGCCAGGGGGGACTAGCGAGGGATACGCAGTATTTT
TRBD1	TRBJ2-7	many	TRBV4-2	CASSQDADRVASSYEQYF	TGTGCCAGCAGCCAAGATGCGGACAGGGTTGCGAGCTCCTACGAGCAGTACTTC
.	TRBJ1-1	.	TRBV28	CASSLRGGYAFF	TGTGCCAGCAGTTTGAGAGGGGGGTATGCTTTCTTT
TRBD1	TRBJ1-6	few	TRBV11-2	CASSYNSGQGHNSPLHF	TGTGCCAGCAGCTACAACTCCGGACAGGGTCATAATTCACCCCTCCACTTT
.	TRBJ1-4	.	TRBV20-1	CSAGSGASNEKLFF	TGCAGTGCCGGCAGCGGGGCATCTAATGAAAAACTGTTTTTT
.	TRBJ2-5	many	TRBV7-9	CASSPASDETQYF	TGTGCCAGCAGCCCTGCGTCCGACGAGACCCAGTACTTC
TRBD2	TRBJ2-7	few	TRBV20-1	CSAPFGGGSNEQYF	TGCAGTGCTCCCTTTGGCGGGGGGTCCAACGAGCAGTACTTC
.	TRBJ2-7	many	TRBV5-5	CASLASYEQYF	TGTGCCAGCCTTGCTTCCTACGAGCAGTACTTC
TRBD1	TRBJ1-1	.	TRBV6-5	CASSPPGQGTNTEAFF	TGTGCCAGCAGTCCACCGGGACAGGGAACGAACACTGAAGCTTTCTTT
TRBD2	TRBJ2-7	many	TRBV13	CASSSPLAGPSYEQYF	TGTGCCAGCAGCTCCCCACTAGCGGGGCCCTCCTACGAGCAGTACTTC
.	TRBJ2-1	many	TRBV5-1	CASSLGHPSYNEQFF	TGCGCCAGCAGCTTGGGCCACCCTAGTTACAATGAGCAGTTCTTC
TRBD2	TRBJ2-4	many	TRBV27	CARGTGPRGGIQYF	TGTGCCAGGGGGACGGGGCCCCGGGGGGGCATTCAGTACTTC
TRBD2	TRBJ2-6	many	TRBV5-6	CASSSVSGAWGANVLTF	TGTGCCAGCAGCTCTGTTAGCGGGGCCTGGGGGGCCAACGTCCTGACTTTC
.	TRBJ2-1	many	TRBV5-6	CASSASDEQFF	TGTGCCAGCAGCGCTAGTGATGAGCAGTTCTTC
.	TRBJ1-2	many	TRBV19	CAKRGKLDGYTF	TGTGCAAAACGGGGGAAACTAGATGGCTACACCTTC
TRBD2	TRBJ2-7	many	TRBV11-2	CASSSGLAGSREQYF	TGTGCCAGCAGCTCGGGACTAGCGGGGTCTAGGGAGCAGTACTTC
.	TRBJ1-6	.	TRBV15	CATSRRGGVGSSYNSPLHF	TGTGCCACCAGCCGAAGAGGGGGGGTCGGGAGCTCCTATAATTCACCCCTCCACTTT
TRBD1	TRBJ2-7	few	TRBV29-1	CSVQGQGVYEQYF	TGCAGCGTCCAGGGACAGGGGGTATACGAGCAGTACTTC
TRBD2	TRBJ2-3	many	TRBV6-4	CASSQAGGGPDTQYF	TGTGCCAGCAGCCAAGCGGGAGGGGGGCCAGATACGCAGTATTTT
TRBD1	TRBJ1-1	.	TRBV29-1	CSARDRGRSGEAFF	TGCAGCGCCAGGGACAGGGGGCGGTCGGGTGAAGCTTTCTTT
.	TRBJ1-1	.	TRBV6-1	CASKAPGLLTEAFF	TGTGCCAGCAAAGCTCCGGGACTCCTCACTGAAGCTTTCTTT
.	TRBJ2-3	many	TRBV20-1	CSARARDSTDTQYF	TGCAGTGCTAGAGCCAGGGACAGCACAGATACGCAGTATTTT
.	TRBJ2-7	many	TRBV12-3/TRBV12-4	CASSLDLYEQYF	TGTGCCAGCAGTTTAGACCTGTACGAGCAGTACTTC
TRBD2	TRBJ2-3	few	TRBV7-9	CASSRTSGRTQYF	TGTGCCAGCAGTCGGACTAGCGGGCGCACGCAGTATTTT
.	TRBJ2-5	.	TRBV6-6	CASSSHGRNQETQYF	TGTGCCAGCAGTTCCCACGGGCGGAATCAAGAGACCCAGTACTTC
.	TRBJ2-5	.	TRBV10-3	CAIREKETQYF	TGTGCCATCAGAGAGAAAGAGACCCAGTACTTC
.	TRBJ2-3	.	TRBV20-1	CSARDRDSLFTDTQYF	TGCAGTGCTAGAGACCGGGACTCCCTTTTCACAGATACGCAGTATTTT
.	TRBJ1-2	many	TRBV11-2	CASSEDVQGHGYTF	TGTGCCAGCAGCGAGGACGTCCAAGGGCATGGCTACACCTTC
TRBD2	TRBJ2-3	many	TRBV10-3	CATLSGRVTDTQYF	TGTGCCACGTTGAGCGGGAGAGTCACAGATACGCAGTATTTT
.	TRBJ1-1	many	TRBV6-1	CASSSYRYTEAFF	TGTGCCAGCAGCTCCTACAGATACACTGAAGCTTTCTTT
.	TRBJ1-4	few	TRBV12-3/TRBV12-4	CASSQDGGYEKLFF	TGTGCCAGCAGTCAAGATGGAGGCTATGAAAAACTGTTTTTT
.	TRBJ1-2	many	TRBV29-1	CSVGEHRYGYTF	TGCAGCGTTGGGGAACACCGCTATGGCTACACCTTC
TRBD1	TRBJ1-1	many	TRBV29-1	CSVDHRLGQGGTEAFF	TGCAGCGTTGACCACCGCCTGGGACAGGGAGGGACTGAAGCTTTCTTT
TRBD2	TRBJ2-3	many	TRBV3-1	CASSPGGGRAIDTQYF	TGTGCCAGCAGCCCCGGGGGCGGGAGGGCCATAGATACGCAGTATTTT
TRBD2	TRBJ2-7	.	TRBV28	CASTPFFGGSEQYF	TGTGCCAGCACCCCTTTTTTCGGCGGGAGCGAGCAGTACTTC
.	TRBJ2-1	many	TRBV6-5	CASSYSRLGGNEQFF	TGTGCCAGCAGTTACTCGAGGTTGGGGGGCAATGAGCAGTTCTTC
TRBD1	TRBJ2-7	many	TRBV27	CASSPLGGQGPYEQYF	TGTGCCAGCAGTCCCCTAGGAGGACAGGGCCCCTACGAGCAGTACTTC
.	TRBJ2-3	many	TRBV6-5	CASSYSKQGPQYF	TGTGCCAGCAGTTACTCGAAGCAGGGGCCTCAGTATTTT
TRBD2	TRBJ2-7	many	TRBV7-9	CASSNRGGSETYEQYF	TGTGCCAGCAGCAACCGCGGCGGGAGCGAGACCTACGAGCAGTACTTC
TRBD1	TRBJ1-1	few	TRBV9	CASSPGTGSNTEAFF	TGTGCCAGCAGCCCCGGGACAGGGTCGAACACTGAAGCTTTCTTT
.	TRBJ2-7	many	TRBV6-1	CASSEVEGSLSYEQYF	TGTGCCAGCAGTGAAGTCGAGGGTTCTCTTTCCTACGAGCAGTACTTC
.	TRBJ1-2	.	TRBV5-1	CASSADFYGYTF	TGCGCCAGCAGCGCGGACTTCTATGGCTACACCTTC
.	TRBJ2-7	many	TRBV10-1	CASSEKGSGYEQYF	TGCGCCAGCAGTGAGAAGGGCTCGGGCTACGAGCAGTACTTC
.	TRBJ1-5	few	TRBV19	CASTPPARAGNQPQHF	TGTGCCAGTACCCCTCCGGCCAGGGCTGGGAATCAGCCCCAGCATTTT
TRBD1	TRBJ1-2	many	TRBV24-1	CATSGPGTGNYGYTF	TGTGCCACCAGTGGCCCTGGGACAGGGAACTATGGCTACACCTTC
.	TRBJ1-1	.	TRBV6-5	CASSQVNLMNTEAFF	TGTGCCAGCAGTCAGGTTAACTTGATGAACACTGAAGCTTTCTTT